These T cell receptor beta chains were read from a single sample in a study of long-term antiretroviral therapy in people with HIV. The assay was immunoSEQ multiplex PCR, and TCRdb's table has in-frame clones only and misses some. Of some 31,000 clones in the sample, almost 97% were seen once. Here the sequenced sample was unsorted PBMCs, taken 6.9 years after starting antiretroviral therapy. The receptor set was obtained from a man younger than 40 with HIV. Both conserved end residues are part of each CDR3. A D gene is named only where the DNA matches it firmly. Not all rows give a size; the values are once, few, many and, for expanded clones, a class.

TRBJ1-5 | TRBV15 | . | . | CATSSAAPAQPQHF | TGTGCCACCAGCAGTGCCGCCCCTGCGCAGCCCCAGCATTTT
TRBJ2-7 | TRBV5-6 | . | . | CASSLQQAASSYEQYF | TGTGCCAGCAGCTTGCAGCAAGCCGCCAGCTCCTACGAGCAGTACTTC
TRBJ2-5 | TRBV5-1 | . | . | CASSLGGEETQYF | TGCGCCAGCAGCTTGGGGGGGGAAGAGACCCAGTACTTC
TRBJ2-7 | TRBV9 | TRBD2 | . | CASSGGGSLTYEQYF | TGTGCCAGCAGCGGGGGAGGGAGTCTAACCTACGAGCAGTACTTC
TRBJ1-2 | TRBV6-5 | TRBD1 | . | CASTAETGVGYTF | TGTGCCAGCACCGCCGAGACAGGGGTTGGCTACACCTTC
TRBJ2-7 | TRBV20-1 | . | . | CSAETTGEQYF | TGCAGCGCCGAGACGACGGGCGAGCAGTACTTC
TRBJ1-1 | TRBV6-5 | TRBD1 | . | CASSRQGNTEAFF | TGTGCCAGCAGTAGACAGGGGAACACTGAAGCTTTCTTT
TRBJ2-4 | TRBV7-9 | TRBD2 | . | CASSSIAGVGAKNIQYF | TGTGCCAGCAGCTCCATAGCGGGAGTGGGTGCCAAAAACATTCAGTACTTC
TRBJ1-1 | TRBV6-6 | TRBD1 | . | CASSYTYRGANTEAFF | TGTGCCAGCAGTTACACCTACAGGGGAGCGAACACTGAAGCTTTCTTT
TRBJ2-7 | TRBV7-8 | TRBD2 | once | CASSLGGSSGGYEQYF | TGTGCCAGCAGCTTAGGCGGGTCTAGCGGAGGATACGAGCAGTACTTC
TRBJ2-2 | TRBV7-2 | TRBD2 | . | CASSYRLAGVPGELFF | TGTGCCAGCAGCTACAGACTAGCGGGAGTCCCCGGGGAGCTGTTTTTT
TRBJ2-2 | TRBV9 | TRBD2 | . | CASSVRIAGTGELFF | TGTGCCAGCAGCGTTAGGATAGCGGGCACCGGGGAGCTGTTTTTT
TRBJ1-6 | TRBV7-2 | . | . | CASSLVEWGRLLHF | TGTGCCAGCAGCTTAGTTGAGTGGGGACGGCTTCTCCACTTT
TRBJ2-6 | TRBV6-5 | . | . | CASVRSGANVLTF | TGTGCCAGCGTACGCTCTGGGGCCAACGTCCTGACTTTC
TRBJ2-3 | TRBV9 | . | . | CASSPPWSEGTDTQYF | TGTGCCAGCAGCCCCCCTTGGAGCGAAGGCACAGATACGCAGTATTTT
TRBJ1-1 | TRBV29-1 | . | few | CSARDMDTEAFF | TGCAGCGCTAGGGACATGGACACTGAAGCTTTCTTT
TRBJ1-1 | TRBV15 | TRBD1 | . | CATSRSSPDRGAFF | TGTGCCACCAGCAGATCCTCTCCCGACAGGGGAGCTTTCTTT
TRBJ1-1 | TRBV5-1 | . | . | CASSMSRAGNTEAFF | TGCGCCAGCAGCATGTCCAGGGCGGGGAACACTGAAGCTTTCTTT
TRBJ1-3 | TRBV6-6 | . | . | CASSYRDGRNTIYF | TGTGCCAGCAGTTACCGGGACGGAAGAAACACCATATATTTT
TRBJ1-1 | TRBV6-5 | TRBD1 | once | CASISRGRGSTEAFF | TGTGCCAGCATTTCGCGCGGCAGGGGGAGCACTGAAGCTTTCTTT
TRBJ2-3 | TRBV7-2 | TRBD2 | . | CASSRRTSGVTDTQYF | TGTGCCAGCAGCCGGAGGACCAGCGGGGTCACAGATACGCAGTATTTT
TRBJ1-1 | TRBV4-2 | . | . | CASSQDRNSQAFF | TGTGCCAGCAGCCAAGATCGGAACTCCCAAGCTTTCTTT
TRBJ2-2 | TRBV7-9 | TRBD1 | . | CASRLSTGGRGELFF | TGTGCCAGCAGACTCTCGACAGGGGGCCGAGGGGAGCTGTTTTTT
TRBJ2-3 | TRBV18 | . | . | CASSPPPISTDTQYF | TGTGCCAGCTCACCACCCCCCATCAGCACAGATACGCAGTATTTT
TRBJ2-7 | TRBV11-2 | . | . | CASSLQTWSEQYF | TGTGCCAGCAGCTTACAGACCTGGTCCGAGCAGTACTTC
TRBJ2-5 | TRBV27 | . | . | CASSTRRDRETQYF | TGTGCCAGCAGTACACGGCGGGACAGAGAGACCCAGTACTTC
TRBJ2-3 | TRBV7-9 | . | . | CASSLHAASTDTQYF | TGTGCCAGCAGCTTACACGCGGCTAGCACAGATACGCAGTATTTT
TRBJ2-1 | TRBV19 | TRBD2 | . | CASSELAGAKGYNEQFF | TGTGCCAGTAGTGAACTAGCGGGGGCGAAGGGATACAATGAGCAGTTCTTC
TRBJ1-1 | TRBV6-5 | TRBD1 | . | CASSATGDGTEAFF | TGTGCCAGCAGTGCGACAGGGGACGGCACTGAAGCTTTCTTT
TRBJ2-2 | TRBV6-1 | . | . | CASNIGQFTGELFF | TGTGCCAGCAATATCGGACAGTTTACCGGGGAGCTGTTTTTT
TRBJ2-3 | TRBV6-1 | TRBD1 | . | CASMVRGQDTQYF | TGTGCCAGCATGGTCAGGGGGCAAGATACGCAGTATTTT
TRBJ1-1 | TRBV9 | . | . | CASSVDMSAEAFF | TGTGCCAGCAGCGTAGATATGAGCGCTGAAGCTTTCTTT
TRBJ1-1 | TRBV6-5 | . | . | CASRGTQGIAFF | TGTGCCAGCAGGGGGACCCAGGGGATAGCTTTCTTT
TRBJ2-7 | TRBV5-4 | . | . | CASSLEGGPSYEQYF | TGTGCCAGCTCTCTCGAAGGTGGGCCCTCCTACGAGCAGTACTTC
TRBJ2-7 | TRBV29-1 | . | . | CSVLGQYEQYF | TGCAGCGTTCTGGGGCAGTACGAGCAGTACTTC
TRBJ2-5 | TRBV5-1 | TRBD2 | . | CASSSTSGSSETQYF | TGCGCCAGCAGCTCGACTAGCGGGAGTTCTGAGACCCAGTACTTC
TRBJ2-7 | TRBV19 | . | . | CASSIQDREGEEQYF | TGTGCCAGTAGTATCCAGGACAGGGAGGGTGAAGAGCAGTACTTC
TRBJ2-3 | TRBV27 | . | . | CASTTVGSTDTQYF | TGTGCCAGCACCACCGTGGGCAGCACAGATACGCAGTATTTT
TRBJ1-1 | TRBV7-2 | . | . | CASSLSAATTYEAFF | TGTGCCAGCAGCTTATCGGCGGCTACAACCTATGAAGCTTTCTTT
TRBJ2-7 | TRBV4-3 | . | . | CASSQDRVETYEQYF | TGCGCCAGCAGCCAAGATCGGGTTGAGACCTACGAGCAGTACTTC